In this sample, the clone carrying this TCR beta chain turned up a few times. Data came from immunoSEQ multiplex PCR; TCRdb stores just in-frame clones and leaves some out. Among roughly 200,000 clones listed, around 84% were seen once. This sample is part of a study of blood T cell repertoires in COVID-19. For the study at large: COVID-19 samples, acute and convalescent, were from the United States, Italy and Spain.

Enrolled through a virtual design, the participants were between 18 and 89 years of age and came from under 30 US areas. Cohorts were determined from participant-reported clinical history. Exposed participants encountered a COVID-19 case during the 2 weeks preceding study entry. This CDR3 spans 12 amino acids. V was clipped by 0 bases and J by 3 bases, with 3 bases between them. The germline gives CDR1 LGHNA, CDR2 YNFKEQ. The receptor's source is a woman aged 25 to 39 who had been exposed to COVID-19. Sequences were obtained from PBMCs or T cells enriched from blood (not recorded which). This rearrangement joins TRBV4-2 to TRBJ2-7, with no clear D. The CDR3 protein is CASSQDSYEQYF. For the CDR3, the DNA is TGTGCCAGCAGCCAAGATAGCTACGAGCAGTACTTC.